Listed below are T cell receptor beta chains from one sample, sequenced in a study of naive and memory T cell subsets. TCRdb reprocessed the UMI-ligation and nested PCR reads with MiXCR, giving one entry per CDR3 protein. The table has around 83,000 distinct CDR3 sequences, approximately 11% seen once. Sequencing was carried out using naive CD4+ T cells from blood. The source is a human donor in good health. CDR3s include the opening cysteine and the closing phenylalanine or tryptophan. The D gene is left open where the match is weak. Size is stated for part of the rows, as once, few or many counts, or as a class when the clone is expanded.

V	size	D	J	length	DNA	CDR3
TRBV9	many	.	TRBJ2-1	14	TGTGCCAGCAGCGTAGCTTGGGGATACAATGAGCAGTTCTTC	CASSVAWGYNEQFF
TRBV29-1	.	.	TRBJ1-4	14	TGCAGCGTTGTCGTTGGGGTAACTAATGAAAAACTGTTTTTT	CSVVVGVTNEKLFF
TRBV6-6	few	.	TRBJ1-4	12	TGTGCCAGCAGTTATACGGGGGAAAAACTGTTTTTT	CASSYTGEKLFF
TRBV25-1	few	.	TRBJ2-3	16	TGTGCCAGCAGTGAATTGGGGCCTCCGGGCACAGATACGCAGTATTTT	CASSELGPPGTDTQYF
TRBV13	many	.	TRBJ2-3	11	TGTGCCAGCAGCTTGGCGGCTACGCAGTATTTT	CASSLAATQYF
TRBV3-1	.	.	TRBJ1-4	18	TGTGCCAGCAGCCAAGATCTCGGGGTGGGAGCTACTAATGAAAAACTGTTTTTT	CASSQDLGVGATNEKLFF
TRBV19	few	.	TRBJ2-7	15	TGTGCCAGTAGTATAGTGGGACAAGGCGCCTACGAGCAGTACTTC	CASSIVGQGAYEQYF
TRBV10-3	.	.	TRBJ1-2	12	TGTGCCATCAGTGAGGCAGGGACTGGCTACACCTTC	CAISEAGTGYTF
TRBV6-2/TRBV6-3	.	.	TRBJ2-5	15	TGTGCCAGCAGATACTACCCGGGACTTACAGAGACCCAGTACTTC	CASRYYPGLTETQYF
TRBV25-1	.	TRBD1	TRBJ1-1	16	TGTGCCAGCAGTATAGCAGTAGGGGGCCGCAACACTGAAGCTTTCTTT	CASSIAVGGRNTEAFF
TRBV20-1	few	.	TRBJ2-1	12	TGCAGTGCTAGGGCCAGCTACAATGAGCAGTTCTTC	CSARASYNEQFF
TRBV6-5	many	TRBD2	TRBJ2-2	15	TGTGCCAGCAGTCTACTAGCGGGGATTTCCGGGGAGCTGTTTTTT	CASSLLAGISGELFF
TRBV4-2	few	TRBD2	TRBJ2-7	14	TGTGCCAGCAGCCCGCGGACTAGCGTCTACGAGCAGTACTTC	CASSPRTSVYEQYF
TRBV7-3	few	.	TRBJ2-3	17	TGTGCCAGCAGCTCATCGGGGAGGGGGACTAGCACAGATACGCAGTATTTT	CASSSSGRGTSTDTQYF
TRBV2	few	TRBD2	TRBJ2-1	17	TGTGCCAGCAGTCAATTAAAGCGGGAGGGGTCCTACAATGAGCAGTTCTTC	CASSQLKREGSYNEQFF
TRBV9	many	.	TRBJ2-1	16	TGTGCCAGCAGCGTAGTGGCGGGGTCCTCCTACAATGAGCAGTTCTTC	CASSVVAGSSYNEQFF
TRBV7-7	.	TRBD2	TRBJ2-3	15	TGTGCCAGCAGCCGTAGCGGGGAAGGGGCAGATACGCAGTATTTT	CASSRSGEGADTQYF
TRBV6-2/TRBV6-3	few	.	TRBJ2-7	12	TGTGCGAGCGAGGGGCTCTCCTACGAGCAGTACTTC	CASEGLSYEQYF
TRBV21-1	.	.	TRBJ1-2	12	TGTGCCAGCAGCAGGGGCCACTATGGCTACACCTTC	CASSRGHYGYTF
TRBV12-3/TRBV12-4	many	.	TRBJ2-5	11	TGTGCCAGCGGGGAACAAGAGACCCAGTACTTC	CASGEQETQYF
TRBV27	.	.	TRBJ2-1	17	TGTGCCAGCAGACCGAAACCTACAGGCCGCCCCTACAATGAGCAGTTCTTC	CASRPKPTGRPYNEQFF
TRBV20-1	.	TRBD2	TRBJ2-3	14	TGCAGTGCTAGTCAGCGGGGGGGCCGTGATACGCAGTATTTT	CSASQRGGRDTQYF
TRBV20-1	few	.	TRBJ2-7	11	TGCAGTGCGGAGAGAACTGACGGGCAGTACTTC	CSAERTDGQYF
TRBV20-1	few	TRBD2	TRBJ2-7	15	TGCAGTGCTAGAGTGCGCCTAGCGGAAGGCTACGAGCAGTACTTC	CSARVRLAEGYEQYF
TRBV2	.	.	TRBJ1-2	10	TGTGCCAGCAGCCCCGGGGGCTACACCTTC	CASSPGGYTF
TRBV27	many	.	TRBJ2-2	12	TGTGCCAGCAGCCGATATGTGGGGGAGCTGTTTTTT	CASSRYVGELFF
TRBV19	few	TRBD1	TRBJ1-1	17	TGTGCCAGTATTAGTAGGGCAGACAGGGGGCTGAACACTGAAGCTTTCTTT	CASISRADRGLNTEAFF
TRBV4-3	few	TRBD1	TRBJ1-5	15	TGCGCCAGCAGCCAAGAATCCAGGGGGTTTCAGCCCCAGCATTTT	CASSQESRGFQPQHF
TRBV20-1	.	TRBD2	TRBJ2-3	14	TGCAGTGCTAGTACTAGCGGACTCACAGATACGCAGTATTTT	CSASTSGLTDTQYF
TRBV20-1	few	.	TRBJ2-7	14	TGCAGTGCCACCGGGACTGGGGGAATTCACGAGCAGTACTTC	CSATGTGGIHEQYF
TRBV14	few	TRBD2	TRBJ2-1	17	TGTGCCAGCAGCCAAAGGACTAGCGGGATCTCCTACAATGAGCAGTTCTTC	CASSQRTSGISYNEQFF
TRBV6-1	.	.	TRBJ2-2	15	TGTGCCAGCAGTGTTGACGGACGTCCGACCGGGGAGCTGTTTTTT	CASSVDGRPTGELFF
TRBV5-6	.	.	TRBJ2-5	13	TGTGCCAGCCAGTCGCAGGGTGTAGAGACCCAGTACTTC	CASQSQGVETQYF
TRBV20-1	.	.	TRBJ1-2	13	TGCAGTGCCTTAGTACAGCAACACTATGGCTACACCTTC	CSALVQQHYGYTF
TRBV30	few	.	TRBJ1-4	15	TGTGCCTGGAGTGTTGAGGCAGGACTCCATGAAAAACTGTTTTTT	CAWSVEAGLHEKLFF
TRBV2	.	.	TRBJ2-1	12	TGTGCCAGCAGTGCTAGTTACAATGAGCAGTTCTTC	CASSASYNEQFF
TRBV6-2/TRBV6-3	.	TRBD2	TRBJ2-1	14	TGTGCCAGCAGGACTAGCGGGAGGGCTAAGGAGCAGTTCTTC	CASRTSGRAKEQFF
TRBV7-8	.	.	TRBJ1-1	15	TGTGCCAGCAGCCCAGCCAATAACCTGAACACTGAAGCTTTCTTT	CASSPANNLNTEAFF
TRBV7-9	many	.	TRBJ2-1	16	TGTGCCAGCAGCTTAGAAATGTGGGGTACTAACAATGAGCAGTTCTTC	CASSLEMWGTNNEQFF
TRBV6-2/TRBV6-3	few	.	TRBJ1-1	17	TGTGCCAGCAGTTACGCAAAAGGTATCCTTTGGGACACTGAAGCTTTCTTT	CASSYAKGILWDTEAFF
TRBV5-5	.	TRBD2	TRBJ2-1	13	TGTGCCAGCAGCGGTACGTCCAGCGGGATCCCGTCCTTC	CASSGTSSGIPSF
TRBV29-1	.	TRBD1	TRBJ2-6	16	TGCAGCGCTTCCGGACAGGGCGTCTCTGGGGCCAACGTCCTGACTTTC	CSASGQGVSGANVLTF
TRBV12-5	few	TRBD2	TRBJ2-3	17	TGTGCTAGTGGTTTGACCAGGACTAGCGGGAGCCCAGATACGCAGTATTTT	CASGLTRTSGSPDTQYF
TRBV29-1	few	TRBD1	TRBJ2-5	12	TGCAGCGCAAGACAGGGGACCGAGACCCAGTACTTC	CSARQGTETQYF